This TCR beta chain was captured in a study of shared clonotypes between healthy human individuals. Study context: Participating donors consisted of a couple of women and a few men aged 18 to 49. Each donor's CD4 naive and CD4 memory cells filled three plates apiece, CD8 naive two, and CD8 memory one.

It was at deep level that the assay was run. Generated by immunoSEQ multiplex PCR, the TCRdb table keeps only in-frame clones and is missing some. The sample consists of about 1.5 million clones, approximately 98% of them appearing once. CDR3 length: 14 residues. V lost 4 bases to trimming and J lost 6 bases; unmatched junction nucleotides: 5. Germline assignment: CDR1 SGHNT and CDR2 YYREEE (reference sequence). This sequence originates from a man aged 25 to 40 in good health. The sequenced sample was naive CD4+ T cells sorted from blood. The subset denotes: CD45RA+ positively selected. The genes are TRBV5-4 and TRBJ2-7, with 12 bases identical to TRBD2. CDR3 nucleotides: TGTGCCAGCAGCAGACTAGCGGGAGACGGCGAGCAGTACTTC. It yields the protein CASSRLAGDGEQYF.